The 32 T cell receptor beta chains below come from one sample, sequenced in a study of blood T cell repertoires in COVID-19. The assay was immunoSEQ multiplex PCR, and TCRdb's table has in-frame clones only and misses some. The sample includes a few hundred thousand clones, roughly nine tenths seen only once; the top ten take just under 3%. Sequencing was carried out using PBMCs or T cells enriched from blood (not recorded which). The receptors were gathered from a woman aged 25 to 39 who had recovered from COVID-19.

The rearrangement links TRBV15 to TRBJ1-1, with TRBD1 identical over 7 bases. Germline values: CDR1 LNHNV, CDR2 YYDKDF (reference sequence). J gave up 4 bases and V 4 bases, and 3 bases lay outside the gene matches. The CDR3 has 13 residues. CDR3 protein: CATSISGGTEAFF. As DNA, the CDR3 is TGTGCCACCAGCATTTCAGGGGGCACTGAAGCTTTCTTT.

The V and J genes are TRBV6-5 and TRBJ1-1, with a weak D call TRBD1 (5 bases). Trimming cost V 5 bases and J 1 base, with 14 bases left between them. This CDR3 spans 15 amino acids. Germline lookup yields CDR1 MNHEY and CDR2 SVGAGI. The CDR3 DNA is TGTGCCAGCAGTCGGACGGGGGTGGCGAACACTGAAGCTTTCTTT. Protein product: CASSRTGVANTEAFF.

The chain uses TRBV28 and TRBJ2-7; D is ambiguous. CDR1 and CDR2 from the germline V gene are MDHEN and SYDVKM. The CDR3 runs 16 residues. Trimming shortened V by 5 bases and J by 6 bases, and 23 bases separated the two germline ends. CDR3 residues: CASSISGQIATIEQYF. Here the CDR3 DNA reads TGTGCCAGCAGTATAAGTGGCCAGATAGCTACGATCGAGCAGTACTTC.

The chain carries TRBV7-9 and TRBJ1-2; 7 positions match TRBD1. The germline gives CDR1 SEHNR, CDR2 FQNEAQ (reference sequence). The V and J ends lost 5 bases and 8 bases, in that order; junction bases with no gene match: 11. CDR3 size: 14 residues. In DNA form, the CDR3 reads TGTGCCAGCAGCCCTTGGGACAGCCTACAAGGCTACACCTTC. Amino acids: CASSPWDSLQGYTF.

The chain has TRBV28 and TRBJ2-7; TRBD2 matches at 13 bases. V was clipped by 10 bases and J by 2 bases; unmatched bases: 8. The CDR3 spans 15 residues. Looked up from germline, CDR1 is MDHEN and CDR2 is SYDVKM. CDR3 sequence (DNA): TGTGCCACTAGGACTAGCGGGAGTATTCCCTACGAGCAGTACTTC. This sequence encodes CATRTSGSIPYEQYF.

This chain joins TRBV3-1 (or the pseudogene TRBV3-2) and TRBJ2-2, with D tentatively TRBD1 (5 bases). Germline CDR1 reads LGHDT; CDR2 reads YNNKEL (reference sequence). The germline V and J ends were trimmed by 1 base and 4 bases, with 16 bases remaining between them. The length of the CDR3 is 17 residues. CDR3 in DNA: TGTGCCAGCAGCCAAGGGGGCTGGGGAAGACGCACCGGGGAGCTGTTTTTT. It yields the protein CASSQGGWGRRTGELFF.

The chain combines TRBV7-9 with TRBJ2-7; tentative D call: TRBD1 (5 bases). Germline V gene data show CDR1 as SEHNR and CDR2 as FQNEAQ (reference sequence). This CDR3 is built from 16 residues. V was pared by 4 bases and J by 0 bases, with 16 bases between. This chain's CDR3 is CASSCTTDSDSYEQYF. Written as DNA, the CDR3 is TGTGCCAGCAGCTGTACCACAGACAGTGACTCCTACGAGCAGTACTTC.

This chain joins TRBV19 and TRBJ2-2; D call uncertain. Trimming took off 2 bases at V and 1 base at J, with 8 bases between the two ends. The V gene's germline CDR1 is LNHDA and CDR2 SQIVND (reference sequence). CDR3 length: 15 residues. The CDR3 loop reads CASSINTRNTGELFF. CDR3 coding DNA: TGTGCCAGTAGTATAAATACAAGGAACACCGGGGAGCTGTTTTTT.

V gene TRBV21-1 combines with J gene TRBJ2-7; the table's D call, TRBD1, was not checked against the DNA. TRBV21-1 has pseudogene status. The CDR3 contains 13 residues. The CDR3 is CASSNGQGSEQYF. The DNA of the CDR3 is TGTGCCAGCAGCAACGGACAGGGGAGCGAGCAGTACTTC.

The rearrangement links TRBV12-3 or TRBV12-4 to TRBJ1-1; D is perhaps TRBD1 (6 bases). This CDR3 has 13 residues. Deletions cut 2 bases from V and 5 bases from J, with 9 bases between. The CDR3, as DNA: TGTGCCAGCAGTTTATTTCAGGGGACTGAAGCTTTCTTT. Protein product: CASSLFQGTEAFF.

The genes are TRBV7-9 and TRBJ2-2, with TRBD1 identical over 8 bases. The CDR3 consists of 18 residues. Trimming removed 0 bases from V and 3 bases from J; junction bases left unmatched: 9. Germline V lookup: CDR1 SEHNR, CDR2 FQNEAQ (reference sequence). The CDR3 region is CASSLAPSPGGYTGELFF. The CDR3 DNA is TGTGCCAGCAGCTTAGCCCCTTCGCCAGGGGGCTACACCGGGGAGCTGTTTTTT.

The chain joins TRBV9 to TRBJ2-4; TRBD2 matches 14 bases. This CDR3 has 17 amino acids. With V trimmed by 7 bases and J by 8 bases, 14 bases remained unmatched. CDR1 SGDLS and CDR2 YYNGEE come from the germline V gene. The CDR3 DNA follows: TGTGCCAGCCCTAAACGGGAGACTAGCGGGAGGGGTGACATTCAGTACTTC. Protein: CASPKRETSGRGDIQYF.

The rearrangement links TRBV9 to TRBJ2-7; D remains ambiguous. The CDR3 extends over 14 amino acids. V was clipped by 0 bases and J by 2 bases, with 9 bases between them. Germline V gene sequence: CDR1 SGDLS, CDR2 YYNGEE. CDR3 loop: CASSVDPSPYEQYF. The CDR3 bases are TGTGCCAGCAGCGTAGATCCGAGCCCCTACGAGCAGTACTTC.

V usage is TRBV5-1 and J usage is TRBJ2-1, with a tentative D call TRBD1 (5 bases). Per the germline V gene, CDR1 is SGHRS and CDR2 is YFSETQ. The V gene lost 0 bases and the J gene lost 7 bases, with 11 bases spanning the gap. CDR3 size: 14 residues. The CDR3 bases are TGCGCCAGCAGCTTGGGGTCAGGGCGAAATGAGCAGTTCTTC. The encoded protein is CASSLGSGRNEQFF.

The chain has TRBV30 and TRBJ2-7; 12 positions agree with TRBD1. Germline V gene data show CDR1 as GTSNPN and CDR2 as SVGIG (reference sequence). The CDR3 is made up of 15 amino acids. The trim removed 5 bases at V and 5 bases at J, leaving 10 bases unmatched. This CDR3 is CAWDQGQGARHEQYF. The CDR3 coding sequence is TGTGCCTGGGACCAGGGACAGGGGGCAAGACACGAGCAGTACTTC.

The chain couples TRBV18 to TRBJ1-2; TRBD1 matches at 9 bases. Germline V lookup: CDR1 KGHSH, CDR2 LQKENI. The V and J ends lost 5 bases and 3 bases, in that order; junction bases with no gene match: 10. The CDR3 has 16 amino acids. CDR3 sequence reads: CASSSTLQGADYGYTF. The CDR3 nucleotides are TGTGCCAGCTCATCAACGTTACAGGGGGCGGACTATGGCTACACCTTC.

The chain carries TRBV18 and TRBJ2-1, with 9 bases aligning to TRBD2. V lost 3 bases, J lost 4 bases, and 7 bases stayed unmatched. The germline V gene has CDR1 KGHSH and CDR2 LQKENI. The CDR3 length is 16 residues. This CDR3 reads CASSPIGTSLYNEQFF. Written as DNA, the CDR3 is TGTGCCAGCTCACCCATCGGGACTAGCCTTTACAATGAGCAGTTCTTC.

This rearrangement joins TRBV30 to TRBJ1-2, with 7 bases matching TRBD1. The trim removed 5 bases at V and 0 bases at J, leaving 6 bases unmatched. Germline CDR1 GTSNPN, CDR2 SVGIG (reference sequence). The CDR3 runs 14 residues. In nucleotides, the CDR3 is TGTGCCTGGGGGGGGACAGACGCTAACTATGGCTACACCTTC. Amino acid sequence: CAWGGTDANYGYTF. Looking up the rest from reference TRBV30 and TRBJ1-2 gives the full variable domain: SQTIHQWPATLVQPVGSPLSLECTVEGTSNPNLYWYRQAAGRGLQLLFYSVGIGQISSEVPQNLSASRPQDRQFILSSKKLLLSDSGFYLCAWGGTDANYGYTFGSGTRLTVV.

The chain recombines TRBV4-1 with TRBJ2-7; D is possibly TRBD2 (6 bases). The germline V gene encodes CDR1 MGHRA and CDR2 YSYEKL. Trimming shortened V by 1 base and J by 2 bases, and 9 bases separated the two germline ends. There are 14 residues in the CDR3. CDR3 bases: TGCGCCAGCAGCCAAGGGCGGGGACCCTACGAGCAGTACTTC. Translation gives CASSQGRGPYEQYF.

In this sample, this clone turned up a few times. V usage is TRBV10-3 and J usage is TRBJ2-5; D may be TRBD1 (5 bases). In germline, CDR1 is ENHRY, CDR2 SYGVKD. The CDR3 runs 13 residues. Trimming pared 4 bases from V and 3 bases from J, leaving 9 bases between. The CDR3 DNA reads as TGTGCCATCAGTGCGGCAGGGAAAGAGACCCAGTACTTC. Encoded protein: CAISAAGKETQYF.

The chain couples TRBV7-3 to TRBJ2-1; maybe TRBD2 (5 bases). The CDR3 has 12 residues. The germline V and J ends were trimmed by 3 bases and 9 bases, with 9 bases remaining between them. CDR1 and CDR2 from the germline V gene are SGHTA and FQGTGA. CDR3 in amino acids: CASSFSRGEQFF. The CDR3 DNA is TGTGCCAGCAGCTTTTCCCGGGGTGAGCAGTTCTTC.

The CDR3 reads CASSLRTGGLETQYF. Written as DNA, the CDR3 is TGCGCCAGCAGCTTAAGGACAGGGGGCTTAGAGACCCAGTACTTC. The chain is built from TRBV5-1 and TRBJ2-5, with 11 bases that match TRBD1. CDR1 and CDR2 (germline): SGHRS, YFSETQ. V trimming: 2 bases; J trimming: 4 bases; junction bases outside the gene matches: 4. The CDR3 is made up of 15 amino acids.

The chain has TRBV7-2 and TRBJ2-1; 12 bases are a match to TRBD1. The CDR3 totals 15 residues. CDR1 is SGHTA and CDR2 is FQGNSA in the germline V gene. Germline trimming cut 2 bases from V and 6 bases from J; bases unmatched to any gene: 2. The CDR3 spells CASSLMGQGANEQFF. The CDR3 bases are TGTGCCAGCAGCTTAATGGGACAGGGGGCCAATGAGCAGTTCTTC.

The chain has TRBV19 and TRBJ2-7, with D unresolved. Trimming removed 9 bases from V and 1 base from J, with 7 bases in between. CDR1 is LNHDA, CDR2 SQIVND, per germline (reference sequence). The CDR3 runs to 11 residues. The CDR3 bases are TGTGCCAGGGCAGATTCCTACGAGCAGTACTTC. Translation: CARADSYEQYF.

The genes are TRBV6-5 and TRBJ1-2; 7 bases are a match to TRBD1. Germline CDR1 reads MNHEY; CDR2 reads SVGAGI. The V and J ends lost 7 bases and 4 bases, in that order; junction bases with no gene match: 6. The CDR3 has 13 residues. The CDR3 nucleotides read TGTGCCAGCACGAACAGGGGAGCCTATGGCTACACCTTC. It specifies CASTNRGAYGYTF.

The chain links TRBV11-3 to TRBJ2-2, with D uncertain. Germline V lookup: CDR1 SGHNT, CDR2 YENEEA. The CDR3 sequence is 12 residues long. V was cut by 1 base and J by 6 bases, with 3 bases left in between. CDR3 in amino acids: CASSLASGELFF. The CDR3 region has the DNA TGTGCCAGCAGCTTAGCTTCCGGGGAGCTGTTTTTT.

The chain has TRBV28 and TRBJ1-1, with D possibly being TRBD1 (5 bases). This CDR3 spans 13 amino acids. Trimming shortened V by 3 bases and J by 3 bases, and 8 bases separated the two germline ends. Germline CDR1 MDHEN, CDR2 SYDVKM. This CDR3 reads CASSFKGDTEAFF. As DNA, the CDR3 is TGTGCCAGCAGTTTTAAAGGGGACACTGAAGCTTTCTTT.

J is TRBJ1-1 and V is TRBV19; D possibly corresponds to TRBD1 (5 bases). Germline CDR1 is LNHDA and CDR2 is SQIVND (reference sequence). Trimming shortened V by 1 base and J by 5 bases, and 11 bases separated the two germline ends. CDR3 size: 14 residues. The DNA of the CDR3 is TGTGCCAGTAGTATAGCAGGGAAGGAGACTGAAGCTTTCTTT. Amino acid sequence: CASSIAGKETEAFF.

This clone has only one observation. In nucleotides, the CDR3 is TGTGCCAGCAGCGTAGCCCCTGACAGTTACAATGAGCAGTTCTTC. Its protein is CASSVAPDSYNEQFF. This sequence joins TRBV9 and TRBJ2-1, with a tentative D call TRBD1 (5 bases). Germline assignment: CDR1 SGDLS and CDR2 YYNGEE. The ends were cut back, 0 bases at V and 4 bases at J, with 11 bases in the middle. The CDR3 length is 15 residues.

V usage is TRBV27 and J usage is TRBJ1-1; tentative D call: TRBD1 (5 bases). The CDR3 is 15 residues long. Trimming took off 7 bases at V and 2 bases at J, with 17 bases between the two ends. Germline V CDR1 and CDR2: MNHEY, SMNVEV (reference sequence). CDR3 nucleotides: TGTGCCAGCACCGCTGGGGGGTTGGATAACACTGAAGCTTTCTTT. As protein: CASTAGGLDNTEAFF.

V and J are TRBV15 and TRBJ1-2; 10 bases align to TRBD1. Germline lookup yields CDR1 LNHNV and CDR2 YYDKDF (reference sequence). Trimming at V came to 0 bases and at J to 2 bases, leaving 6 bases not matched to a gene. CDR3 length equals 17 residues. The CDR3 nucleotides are TGTGCCACCAGCAGAGATTTAGGGACAGGGGCCAACTATGGCTACACCTTC. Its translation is CATSRDLGTGANYGYTF.

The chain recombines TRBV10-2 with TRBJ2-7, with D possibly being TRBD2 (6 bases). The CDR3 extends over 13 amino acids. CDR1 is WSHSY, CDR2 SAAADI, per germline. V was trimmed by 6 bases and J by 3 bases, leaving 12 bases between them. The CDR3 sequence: CASRRDSHYEQYF. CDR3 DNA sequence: TGCGCCAGCAGACGGGACTCCCACTACGAGCAGTACTTC.